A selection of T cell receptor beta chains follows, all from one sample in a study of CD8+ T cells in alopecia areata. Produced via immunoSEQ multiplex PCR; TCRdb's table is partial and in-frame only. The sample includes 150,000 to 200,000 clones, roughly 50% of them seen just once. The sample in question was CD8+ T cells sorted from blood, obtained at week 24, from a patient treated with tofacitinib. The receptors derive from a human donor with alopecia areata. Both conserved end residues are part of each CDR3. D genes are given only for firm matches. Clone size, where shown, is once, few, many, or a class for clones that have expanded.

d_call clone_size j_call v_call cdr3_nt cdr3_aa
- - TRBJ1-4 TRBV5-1 TGCGCCAGCAGGCCGACGACAGGAGAGGATAATGAAAAACTGTTTTTT CASRPTTGEDNEKLFF
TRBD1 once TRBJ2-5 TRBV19 TGTGCCAGTAGTATAAGGTTGACAGGGGCGGAGACCCAGTACTTC CASSIRLTGAETQYF
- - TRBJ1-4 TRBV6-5 TGTGCCAGCAGGCTGACAGAGCACGAAAAACTGTTTTTT CASRLTEHEKLFF
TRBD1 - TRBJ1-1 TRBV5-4 TGTGCCAGCAGTGAGGACAGGGGAATTACCAACACTGAAGCTTTCTTT CASSEDRGITNTEAFF
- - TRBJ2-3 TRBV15 TGTGCCACCAGCAGAGATCTGCGGGGCACAGATACGCAGTATTTT CATSRDLRGTDTQYF
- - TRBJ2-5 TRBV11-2 TGTGCCAGCAGCTTAGTTGTGGAGACCCAGTACTTC CASSLVVETQYF
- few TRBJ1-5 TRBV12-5 TGTGCTAGTGGTTTATCTCGTAGCAATCAGCCCCAGCATTTT CASGLSRSNQPQHF
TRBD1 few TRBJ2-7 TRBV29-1 TGCAGCGTTGAATCCCCGCAGGGGGCAGACGACGAGCAGTACTTC CSVESPQGADDEQYF
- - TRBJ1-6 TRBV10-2 TGCGCCAGCAGTGAGTCTTCGAGCTCCTATAATTCACCCCTCCACTTT CASSESSSSYNSPLHF
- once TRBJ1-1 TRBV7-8 TGTGCCAGCAGCACTGGGACGGTGAACACTGAAGCTTTCTTT CASSTGTVNTEAFF
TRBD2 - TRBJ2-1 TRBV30 TGTGCCTGGAGTCCACCGGGACTAGCTTACAATGAGCAGTTCTTC CAWSPPGLAYNEQFF
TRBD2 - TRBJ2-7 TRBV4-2 TGTGCCAGCAGCCAAGAGGTTAGCGGGTACGAGCAGTACTTC CASSQEVSGYEQYF
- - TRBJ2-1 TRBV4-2 TGTGCCAGCAGCCAAGTTGAGGCGGACAATGAGCAGTTCTTC CASSQVEADNEQFF
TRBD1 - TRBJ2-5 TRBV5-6 TGTGCCAGCAGCTTCGAACTAACAGGGGGGGAGACCCAGTACTTC CASSFELTGGETQYF
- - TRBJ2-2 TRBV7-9 TGTGCCAGCAGCTTAGATGTCACCGGGGAGCTGTTTTTT CASSLDVTGELFF
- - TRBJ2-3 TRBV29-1 TGCAGCGTGGCAGGGGTAGTAGATACGCAGTATTTT CSVAGVVDTQYF
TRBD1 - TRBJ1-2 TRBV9 TGTGCCAGCAGCGTAGACAGGGGGAACTATGGCTACACCTTC CASSVDRGNYGYTF
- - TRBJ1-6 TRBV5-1 TGCGCCAGCAGCTTGGGGGGATCACCCCTCCACTTT CASSLGGSPLHF
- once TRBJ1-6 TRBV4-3 TGCGCCAGCAGCCAAGAGGCGAGAGCGACTAATTCACCCCTCCACTTT CASSQEARATNSPLHF
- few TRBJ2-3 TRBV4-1 TGCGCCAGCAGCCAGAGGGAACTGTCAGATACGCAGTATTTT CASSQRELSDTQYF
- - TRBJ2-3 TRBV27 TGTGCCAGCAGTCCAGAGACAGCTGCAGATACGCAGTATTTT CASSPETAADTQYF
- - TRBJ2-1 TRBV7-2 TGTGCCAGCAGCTTCAGAGGAGGGATAAATGAGCAGTTCTTC CASSFRGGINEQFF
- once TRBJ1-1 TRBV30 TGTGCCTGGAGTAAACAGAATGAAGCTTTCTTT CAWSKQNEAFF
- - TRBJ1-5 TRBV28 TGTGCCAGCGGGGCACCCGGGGGAAATCAGCCCCAGCATTTT CASGAPGGNQPQHF
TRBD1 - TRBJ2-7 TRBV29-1 TGCAGCGTTCGAACAGGGGCAAGCTACGAGCAGTACTTC CSVRTGASYEQYF
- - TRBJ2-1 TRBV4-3 TGCGCCAGCAGCCAATCCCCCGGTGGGGGAATCGATGAGCAGTTCTTC CASSQSPGGGIDEQFF
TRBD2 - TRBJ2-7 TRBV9 TGTGCCAGCAGCGCGTCGGGGGGCGAGCAGTACTTC CASSASGGEQYF
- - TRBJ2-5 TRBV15 TGTGCCACCAGCAGAGAACGGGAGACCCAGTACTTC CATSRERETQYF
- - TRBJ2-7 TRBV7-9 TGTGCCAGCAGCTTAGACGGCGGAAACGAGCAGTACTTC CASSLDGGNEQYF
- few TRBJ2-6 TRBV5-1 TGCGCCAGCCGAAAAAGCTCTGGGGCCAACGTCCTGACTTTC CASRKSSGANVLTF
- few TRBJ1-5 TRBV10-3 TGTGCCATCAGGGAGGAGGGCAATCAGCCCCAGCATTTT CAIREEGNQPQHF
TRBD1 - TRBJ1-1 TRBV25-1 TGTGCCAGCAGTGATCCCGGACAGGGTTACACTGAAGCTTTCTTT CASSDPGQGYTEAFF
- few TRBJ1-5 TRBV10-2 TGCGCCAGCAGGTCCCGGACTGATCAGCCCCAGCATTTT CASRSRTDQPQHF
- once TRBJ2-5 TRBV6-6 TGTGCCAGCAGACCCGGGGCAGGGGAAGAGACCCAGTACTTC CASRPGAGEETQYF
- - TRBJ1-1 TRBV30 TGTGCCTGGACCGGCGGGGGGAACACTGAAGCTTTCTTT CAWTGGGNTEAFF
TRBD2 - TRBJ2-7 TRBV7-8 TGTGCCAGCAGCTTAGAGCGGGGGGCTGGCCTTGTACACGAGCAGTACTTC CASSLERGAGLVHEQYF
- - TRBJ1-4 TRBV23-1 TGCGCCAGCAGTCATAGCGTTGGACAAAATGAAAAACTGTTTTTT CASSHSVGQNEKLFF
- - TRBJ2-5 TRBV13 TGTGCCAGCAGCCTCGTTTCCGGGACCGTCCCGGGGGAGACCCAGTACTTC CASSLVSGTVPGETQYF
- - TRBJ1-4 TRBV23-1 TGCGCCAGCAGTCAATCTCTCAGGGCAACTAATGAAAAACTGTTTTTT CASSQSLRATNEKLFF